One and the same sample provided the 11 T cell receptor beta chains below, sequenced in a study of human T cells and chemical hapten exposure. The sample's time point: patch test 3, about 24 weeks after DPC sensitization. Documented treatment: therapeutic diphenylcyclopropenone sensitization with weekly scalp DPC. TCRdb re-analysed the RACE reads in MiXCR, keeping a single row per CDR3 protein. The sample shows about 76,000 distinct CDR3 sequences, approximately 13% of them seen only once. Specimen: whole blood, collected in connection with sensitization to the hapten diphenylcyclopropenone (DPC). Every receptor here comes from a woman between 50 and 59 years old with alopecia areata. Some clones in this sample may be carry-over from other donors' samples.

This clonotype has more than one count but fewer than ten. The chain combines TRBV6-2 or TRBV6-3 with TRBJ1-5; D unclear. The V end lost 4 bases, the J end lost 8 bases, and 9 bases lay between the germline ends. Looked up from germline, CDR1 is MNHEY and CDR2 is SVGEGT. This CDR3 region has 12 residues. CDR3 sequence reads: CASSFEKEPQHF. The CDR3 nucleotides read TGTGCCAGCAGTTTTGAGAAGGAGCCCCAGCATTTT.

This clonotype has at least ten counts. The chain combines TRBV5-1 with TRBJ2-1; 7 bases are a match to TRBD2. V lost 9 bases and J lost 8; bases outside the gene matches: 14. Looked up from germline, CDR1 is SGHRS and CDR2 is YFSETQ. The CDR3 is 14 residues long. In DNA form, the CDR3 reads TGCGCCACCAAGGTCGGCGGGAGTGTAGATGAGCAGTTCTTC. It specifies CATKVGGSVDEQFF.

This clonotype was seen repeatedly, ten times or more. The rearrangement uses TRBV2 and TRBJ1-5, with D perhaps TRBD1 (5 bases). Germline-derived CDR1 and CDR2 are SNHLY and FYNNEI. The CDR3 is made up of 12 amino acids. V shed 7 bases and J shed 4 bases, with 8 bases lying between them. This chain's CDR3 is CASTGLNQPQHF. The CDR3 DNA follows: TGTGCCAGCACGGGACTTAATCAGCCCCAGCATTTT.

This clonotype was observed a handful of times. V and J are TRBV3-1 and TRBJ1-1, with 7 bases aligning to TRBD1. J lost 1 base, V lost 4 bases, and 9 bases had no gene match. From germline, CDR1 is LGHDT and CDR2 YNNKEL (reference sequence). This CDR3 spans 16 amino acids. This CDR3 is CASSPLKGTENTEAFF. As DNA, the CDR3 is TGTGCCAGCAGCCCACTTAAGGGGACAGAGAACACTGAAGCTTTCTTT.

V and J are TRBV5-4 and TRBJ2-5, with D perhaps TRBD2 (6 bases). CDR3 length: 14 residues. V was trimmed by 4 bases and J by 3 bases, leaving 13 bases between them. Germline CDR1 SGHNT, CDR2 YYREEE (reference sequence). The CDR3 here is CASSPWTTKETQYF. Written as DNA, the CDR3 is TGTGCCAGCAGCCCGTGGACTACCAAAGAGACCCAGTACTTC.

A few counts support this clonotype. CDR3 coding DNA: TGTGCCACCAGTGGTTGGCCTCACAGGGGACCTAATGAAAAACTGTTTTTT. Protein sequence: CATSGWPHRGPNEKLFF. The rearrangement links TRBV24-1 to TRBJ1-4, with 7 bases aligning to TRBD1. CDR1 KGHDR and CDR2 SFDVKD come from the germline V gene. Trimming took 5 bases from V and 3 from J; bases not matched to a gene: 11. This CDR3 has 17 residues.

The table lists this clonotype with many counts. The chain is built from TRBV29-1 and TRBJ2-1; 8 nucleotides align to TRBD2. Trimming removed 7 bases from V and 8 bases from J; junction bases left unmatched: 7. Per the germline V gene, CDR1 is SQVTM and CDR2 is ANQGSEA. This CDR3 spans 12 amino acids. The CDR3 sequence: CSDSGGGHEQFF. In DNA, the CDR3 is TGCAGCGACTCCGGGGGGGGCCATGAGCAGTTCTTC.

The genes are TRBV6-1 and TRBJ2-7, with TRBD1 as a possible D gene (6 bases). Germline V gene lookup returns CDR1 MNHNS and CDR2 SASEGT. V was clipped by 7 bases and J by 6 bases, with 10 bases between them. The CDR3 loop spans 11 amino acids. CDR3 nucleotide sequence: TGTGCCAGCACCACAGGGTTCGAGCAGTACTTC. Translating gives CASTTGFEQYF.

This clonotype was seen at least ten times. CDR3 amino acids: CASRLQGGNQPQHF. In nucleotides, the CDR3 is TGTGCCAGCAGATTACAGGGGGGCAATCAGCCCCAGCATTTT. The chain has TRBV28 and TRBJ1-5; 8 nucleotides match TRBD1. CDR1 is MDHEN, CDR2 SYDVKM, per germline. V shed 6 bases and J 2 bases; nucleotides not matched to a gene: 3. CDR3 length: 14 amino acids. Complete variable domain (other parts from reference TRBV28 and TRBJ1-5): DVKVTQSSRYLVKRTGEKVFLECVQDMDHENMFWYRQDPGLGLRLIYFSYDVKMKEKGDIPEGYSVSREKKERFSLILESASTNQTSMYLCASRLQGGNQPQHFGDGTRLSIL.

V gene TRBV2 combines with J gene TRBJ2-3, with D hard to call. The germline gives CDR1 SNHLY, CDR2 FYNNEI. This CDR3 is 14 amino acids long. V lost 0 bases, J lost 1 base, and 5 bases lay in between. For the CDR3, the DNA is TGTGCCAGCAGTGAAGCATCCCGCACAGATACGCAGTATTTT. Encoded protein: CASSEASRTDTQYF. Looking up the rest from reference TRBV2 and TRBJ2-3 gives the full variable domain: EPEVTQTPSHQVTQMGQEVILRCVPISNHLYFYWYRQILGQKVEFLVSFYNNEISEKSEIFDDQFSVERPDGSNFTLKIRSTKLEDSAMYFCASSEASRTDTQYFGPGTRLTVL.

This clonotype was detected a few times. This chain joins TRBV7-8 and TRBJ2-6; D is unclear. Germline CDR1 SGHVS, CDR2 FQNEAQ. The CDR3 runs to 17 residues. V was pared by 1 base and J by 3 bases, with 13 bases between. CDR3 nucleotides: TGTGCCAGCAGCTTAGAAGATAGGGCATTTGGGGCCAACGTCCTGACTTTC. This translates into CASSLEDRAFGANVLTF. The full variable domain, its missing parts supplied by reference TRBV7-8 and TRBJ2-6, is GAGVSQSPRYKVAKRGQDVALRCDPISGHVSLFWYQQALGQGPEFLTYFQNEAQLDKSGLPSDRFFAERPEGSVSTLKIQRTQQEDSAVYLCASSLEDRAFGANVLTFGAGSRLTVL.